Following are 21 T cell receptor beta chains from one sample sequenced in a study of T cells after yellow fever vaccination. Each CDR3 protein is one row after TCRdb ran MiXCR on the 5' RACE reads. The sample yields about 580,000 distinct CDR3 sequences, about a sixth seen once. The sequenced sample was PBMCs, obtained 5 days after the first yellow fever vaccination. These receptors were taken from a man between 18 and 29 years old who received the YFV17D yellow fever vaccine.

The J gene is TRBJ1-5, the V gene TRBV12-3 or TRBV12-4, with 10 bases identical to TRBD1. This CDR3 has 14 residues. The V segment lost 6 bases and the J segment 9 bases; nucleotides outside the gene matches: 8. The CDR3: CASRKTGGGRPQHF. The CDR3 DNA is TGTGCCAGCAGGAAGACAGGGGGCGGGCGGCCCCAGCATTTT.

This clonotype was detected a few times. The V gene is TRBV27, the J gene TRBJ2-1, with D possibly TRBD1 on 6 matching bases. V dropped 6 bases and J dropped 3 bases, with 12 bases sitting between them. Germline values: CDR1 MNHEY, CDR2 SMNVEV (reference sequence). CDR3 size: 14 residues. CDR3 nucleotide sequence: TGTGCCAGCAGCCCCGGACAGTTCTACAATGAGCAGTTCTTC. Translating gives CASSPGQFYNEQFF.

Concerning this clonotype itself: Germline and junction disagree at one end, which may indicate a read error. CDR3 DNA sequence: TGTACCAGCAGCTTAGTGGGGGACAGGGGGTCCGGGGAGCTGTTTTTT. It is translated as CTSSLVGDRGSGELFF. The genes are TRBV7-8 and TRBJ2-2; 11 bases agree with TRBD1. Germline-derived CDR1 and CDR2 are SGHVS and FQNEAQ. The CDR3 length is 16 residues.

This clonotype has more than one count but fewer than ten. This sequence joins TRBV20-1 and TRBJ1-5; maybe TRBD1 (5 bases). The CDR3 totals 13 residues. With 6 bases removed from V and 6 bases from J, the gap between germline ends came to 15 bases. CDR1 and CDR2 from the germline V gene are DFQATT and SNEGSKA (reference sequence). In DNA form, the CDR3 reads TGCAGTGCGGGGACTTCCGGGGGTCAGCCCCAGCATTTT. Its protein is CSAGTSGGQPQHF.

This clonotype was counted between two and nine times. V and J are TRBV7-9 and TRBJ2-7; D ambiguous. Germline loops: CDR1 SEHNR, CDR2 FQNEAQ (reference sequence). This CDR3 spans 13 amino acids. V was clipped by 4 bases and J by 2 bases, with 9 bases between them. Here the CDR3 DNA reads TGTGCCAGCAGCTCCGACCAAACCTACGAGCAGTACGTC. Its protein is CASSSDQTYEQYV.

A few counts support this clonotype. V usage is TRBV28 and J usage is TRBJ2-5; 11 bases map to TRBD2. Germline CDR1 reads MDHEN; CDR2 reads SYDVKM. The CDR3 runs to 13 residues. V gave up 10 bases and J gave up 2 bases; unmatched junction bases: 3. The CDR3, as DNA: TGTGCCACTCTAGCGGGGGGTCAAGAGACCCAGTACTTC. It yields the protein CATLAGGQETQYF.

This clonotype has only a few counts. This chain joins TRBV7-2 and TRBJ2-1; D ambiguous. The CDR3 runs to 16 residues. The V and J ends lost 1 base and 3 bases respectively, with 13 bases between them. Germline lookup yields CDR1 SGHTA and CDR2 FQGNSA. The CDR3 here is CASSLGPSPVYNEQFF. CDR3 DNA: TGTGCCAGCAGCTTAGGGCCTAGTCCGGTCTACAATGAGCAGTTCTTC.

This clonotype was counted many times. The rearrangement uses TRBV10-3 and TRBJ2-2; D is uncertain. CDR1 and CDR2 (germline): ENHRY, SYGVKD. V was clipped by 4 bases and J by 6 bases, with 12 bases between them. The CDR3 covers 14 residues. CDR3 loop: CAISGSILAGELFF. The DNA for the CDR3 is TGTGCCATCAGTGGATCCATCTTGGCCGGGGAGCTGTTTTTT.

This clonotype has a handful of counts. This sequence joins TRBV6-5 and TRBJ1-2, with a possible D match to TRBD1 (5 bases). Germline V lookup: CDR1 MNHEY, CDR2 SVGAGI. V was shortened by 5 bases and J by 4 bases, with 14 bases between the two germline ends. The CDR3 has 14 amino acids. In DNA form, the CDR3 reads TGTGCCAGCAGTCGCGCGCCGGGGGGCTATGGCTACACCTTC. Protein sequence: CASSRAPGGYGYTF.

This clonotype was detected a few times. This chain links TRBV4-3 with TRBJ1-1, with TRBD1 as a possible D gene (6 bases). V dropped 4 bases and J dropped 3 bases, with 15 bases sitting between them. Germline V gene sequence: CDR1 LGHNA, CDR2 YSLEER. CDR3 length: 15 residues. The CDR3 nucleotides read TGCGCCAGCAGCCCCGTGGGGGCATCGGACACTGAAGCTTTCTTT. Translating it yields CASSPVGASDTEAFF.

This clonotype was counted between two and nine times. The chain is built from TRBV20-1 and TRBJ1-2, with D unresolved. Between the trimmed V and J ends, which lost 5 bases and 8 bases, there was a span of 15 bases. This CDR3 region has 12 residues. CDR1 DFQATT and CDR2 SNEGSKA come from the germline V gene (reference sequence). CDR3 sequence reads: CSALTQNRGYTF. The DNA of the CDR3 is TGCAGTGCTCTAACACAGAATAGGGGCTACACCTTC.

The gene calls are TRBV2 and TRBJ2-7, with D possibly TRBD1 on 5 matching bases. Trimming left V 3 bases short and J 4 bases short, with 10 bases between. Germline CDR1 and CDR2: SNHLY and FYNNEI. The CDR3 has 13 amino acids. CDR3 sequence: CASSDQGWYEQYF. As DNA, the CDR3 is TGTGCCAGCAGTGACCAGGGCTGGTACGAGCAGTACTTC. The entire variable domain, with the rest obtained from reference TRBV2 and TRBJ2-7, is as follows: EPEVTQTPSHQVTQMGQEVILRCVPISNHLYFYWYRQILGQKVEFLVSFYNNEISEKSEIFDDQFSVERPDGSNFTLKIRSTKLEDSAMYFCASSDQGWYEQYFGPGTRLTVT.

The rearrangement links TRBV4-3 to TRBJ2-7, with 7 positions matching TRBD2. Germline V lookup: CDR1 LGHNA, CDR2 YSLEER. V shed 2 bases, J shed 9 bases, and the junction held 13 bases outside the gene matches. This CDR3 has 15 residues. The CDR3 DNA is TGCGCCAGCAGCCAAAGTTTCGACGGCGGGGGAGGGCAGTACGTC. It translates to CASSQSFDGGGGQYV.

This clonotype was picked up a small number of times. V and J are TRBV12-3 or TRBV12-4 and TRBJ2-7; D possibly uses TRBD1 or TRBD2 (5 bases each). V was trimmed by 3 bases and J by 0 bases, leaving 9 bases between them. CDR3 size: 14 residues. Here the CDR3 reads CASSLGRNSYEQYF. The CDR3 region has the DNA TGTGCCAGCAGTTTGGGACGGAACTCCTACGAGCAGTACTTC.

The rearrangement links TRBV7-6 to TRBJ1-4; D is ambiguous. This CDR3 comprises 15 residues. Trimming removed 4 bases from V and 5 bases from J, with 14 bases in between. The germline CDR1 and CDR2 sequences are SGHVS and FNYEAQ. CDR3 sequence reads: CASSSLGLWNEKLFF. The CDR3 DNA reads as TGTGCCAGCAGCTCGTTGGGCCTATGGAATGAAAAACTGTTTTTT.

This clonotype was seen a handful of times. The rearrangement joins TRBV28 to TRBJ2-6, with D perhaps assigned TRBD1 or TRBD2 (5 bases each). Trimming stripped 6 bases from V and 0 bases from J, with 12 bases between. The CDR3 is made up of 16 amino acids. Germline assignment: CDR1 MDHEN and CDR2 SYDVKM. The CDR3 loop reads CASSPWGTSGANVLTF. Here the CDR3 DNA reads TGTGCCAGCAGCCCCTGGGGGACCTCTGGGGCCAACGTCCTGACTTTC.

In its sample, this clonotype was seen many times. The chain joins TRBV7-6 to TRBJ1-6, with D possibly TRBD1 on 5 matching bases. There are 15 residues in the CDR3. The ends were cut back, 1 base at V and 7 bases at J, with 11 bases in the middle. Germline assignment: CDR1 SGHVS and CDR2 FNYEAQ. The CDR3 bases are TGTGCCAGCAGCTTAGGGCAGGGTGGGAATTCACCCCTCCACTTT. Protein product: CASSLGQGGNSPLHF. The complete variable domain, with remaining parts taken from reference TRBV7-6 and TRBJ1-6, reads GAGVSQSPRYKVTKRGQDVALRCDPISGHVSLYWYRQALGQGPEFLTYFNYEAQQDKSGLPNDRFSAERPEGSISTLTIQRTEQRDSAMYRCASSLGQGGNSPLHFGNGTRLTVT.

The chain combines TRBV6-2 or TRBV6-3 with TRBJ2-2, with 9 positions matching TRBD2. The CDR3 covers 18 residues. Germline V gene sequence: CDR1 MNHEY, CDR2 SVGEGT. The trim removed 5 bases at V and 4 bases at J, leaving 14 bases unmatched. CDR3 loop: CASSDLNSGGYLTGELFF. CDR3 coding DNA: TGTGCCAGCAGTGATCTTAATAGCGGGGGCTACCTCACCGGGGAGCTGTTTTTT.

Ten or more counts support this clonotype. The chain recombines TRBV12-3 or TRBV12-4 with TRBJ1-1; D unclear. This CDR3 has 15 residues. Between the trimmed V and J ends, which lost 3 bases and 1 base, there was a span of 12 bases. CDR3 bases: TGTGCCAGCAGTTTTGGGCGTTTGGGGAACACTGAAGCTTTCTTT. This encodes CASSFGRLGNTEAFF.

V usage is TRBV6-1 and J usage is TRBJ1-1; D might be TRBD1 (5 bases). Trimming stripped 3 bases from V and 7 bases from J, with 9 bases between. The CDR3 is made up of 12 amino acids. The germline V gene encodes CDR1 MNHNS and CDR2 SASEGT. The CDR3 sequence: CASSEQGGEAFF. Written as DNA, the CDR3 is TGTGCCAGCAGTGAGCAGGGCGGTGAAGCTTTCTTT.

In its sample, this clonotype was seen a few times. This chain joins TRBV19 and TRBJ2-4, with D possibly TRBD1 on 7 matching bases. Germline V gene lookup returns CDR1 LNHDA and CDR2 SQIVND (reference sequence). V dropped 5 bases and J dropped 0 bases, with 14 bases sitting between them. This CDR3 has 16 amino acids. The CDR3 reads CASSGGTVVAKNIQYF. Written as DNA, the CDR3 is TGTGCCAGTAGTGGGGGGACAGTTGTAGCCAAAAACATTCAGTACTTC.